This T cell receptor beta chain was found in a study of identical twins' blood T cells. Turning to the study itself: Around 50 million reads came from 12 libraries, six alpha, six beta. Study-level points and caveats: Abundant TCRbeta CDR3s overlapped more between twins than with unrelated donors.

TCRdb independently ran MiXCR on the 5' RACE reads; one entry per CDR3 protein. Of hundreds of thousands of distinct CDR3 sequences in the sample, roughly 30% are singletons; the top ten hold 6% to 7%. Germline CDR1 and CDR2: SQVTM and ANQGSEA. The CDR3 is made up of 14 amino acids. Regarding this clonotype: Its matching antigen is unknown. Mismatch with germline at one junction end may stem from a read error.

The chain uses TRBV29-1 and TRBJ1-1; 9 positions match TRBD1. The sequenced sample was PBMCs. This receptor was identified in a woman aged 18-55 years in good health. In DNA, the CDR3 is TGCACTAACAGGGGGCAGACTCTCAACACTGAAGTTTTCTTT. Translating it yields CTNRGQTLNTEVFF.